This T cell receptor (beta chain) derives from a study of shared clonotypes between healthy human individuals. The donor cohort consisted entirely of Caucasian adults residing in Nashville, Tennessee. Profiled with immunoSEQ multiplex PCR; TCRdb holds only in-frame clones, not every one. The sample lists about 1.4 million clones, approximately 97% occurring once. Germline V gives CDR1 LNHDA, CDR2 SQIVND (reference sequence). CDR3 length equals 14 residues. Trimming took off 5 bases at V and 6 bases at J, with 14 bases between the two ends. The sequence came from a man aged 30-40 years in good health. This chain links TRBV19 with TRBJ2-1, with D perhaps matching TRBD2 (5 bases). What was sequenced was naive CD4+ T cells sorted from blood. Noted subset: CD45RA+ positively selected. The CDR3 sequence: CASSAITSGNEQFF. The CDR3 nucleotides read TGTGCCAGTAGTGCAATTACTAGTGGCAATGAGCAGTTCTTC.